This TCR beta chain appears in the sequencing data of a study of T cell responses to AZD1222 COVID-19 vaccine. Assay used: immunoSEQ multiplex PCR; TCRdb lists only in-frame clones, some missing. The data hold about 88,000 clones, with about nine tenths observed a single time. Study outcomes and limitations: The sample set comprised mostly white British donors with more females, and clonal diversity was possibly underestimated. Repertoires were obtained solely post-peak T cell response. Nearly half of spike-specific TCRs reportedly go after variant regions that carry no mutations.

As to this clone: What it binds is unknown.

The sequence derives from an adult in good health. The sequencing here drew on peripheral blood, taken on day 0 of AZD1222 vaccination.

The CDR3 loop is CASSPTTMETQYF. The DNA of the CDR3 is TGTGCCAGCTCACCGACTACGATGGAGACCCAGTACTTC. The genes are TRBV18 and TRBJ2-5, with TRBD2 as a possible D gene (5 bases). The germline gives CDR1 KGHSH, CDR2 LQKENI. The V and J ends lost 3 bases and 5 bases respectively, with 10 bases between them. This CDR3 comprises 13 residues.